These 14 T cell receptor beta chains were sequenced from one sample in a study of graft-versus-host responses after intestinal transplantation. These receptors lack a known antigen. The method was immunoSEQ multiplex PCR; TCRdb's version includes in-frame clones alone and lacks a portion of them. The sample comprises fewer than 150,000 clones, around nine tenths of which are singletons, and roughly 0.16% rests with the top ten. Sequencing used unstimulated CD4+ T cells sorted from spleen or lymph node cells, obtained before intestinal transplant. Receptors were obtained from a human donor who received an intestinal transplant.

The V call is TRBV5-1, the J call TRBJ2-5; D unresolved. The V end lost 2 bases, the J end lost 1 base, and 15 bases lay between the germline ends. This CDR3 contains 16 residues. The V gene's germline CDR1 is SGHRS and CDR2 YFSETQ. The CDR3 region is CASSLNPPDSQETQYF. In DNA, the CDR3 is TGCGCCAGCAGCTTAAACCCGCCAGATAGCCAAGAGACCCAGTACTTC.

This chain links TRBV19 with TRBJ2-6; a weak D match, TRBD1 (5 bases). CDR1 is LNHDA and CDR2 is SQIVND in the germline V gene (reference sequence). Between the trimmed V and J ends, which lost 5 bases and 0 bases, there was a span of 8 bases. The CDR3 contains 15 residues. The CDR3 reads CASSSTASGANVLTF. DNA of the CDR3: TGTGCCAGTAGTTCGACAGCCTCTGGGGCCAACGTCCTGACTTTC.

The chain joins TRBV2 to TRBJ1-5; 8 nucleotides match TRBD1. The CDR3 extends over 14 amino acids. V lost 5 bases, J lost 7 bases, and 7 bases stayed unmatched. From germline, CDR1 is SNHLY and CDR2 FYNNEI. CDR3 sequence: CASSSTGVRQPQHF. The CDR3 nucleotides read TGTGCCAGCAGTTCGACAGGGGTGAGGCAGCCCCAGCATTTT.

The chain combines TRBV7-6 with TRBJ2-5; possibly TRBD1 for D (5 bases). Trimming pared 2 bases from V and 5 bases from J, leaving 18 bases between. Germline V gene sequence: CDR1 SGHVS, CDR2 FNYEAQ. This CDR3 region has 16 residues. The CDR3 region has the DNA TGTGCCAGCAGCTTAAATTATTGGTCCTACAGGGAGACCCAGTACTTC. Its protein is CASSLNYWSYRETQYF.

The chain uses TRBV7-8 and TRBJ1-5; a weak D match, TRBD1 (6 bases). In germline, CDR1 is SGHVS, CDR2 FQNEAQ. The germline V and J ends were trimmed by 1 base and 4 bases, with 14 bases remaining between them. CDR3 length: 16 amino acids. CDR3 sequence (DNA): TGTGCCAGCAGCTTAGAAGGGGGGCAGGTTAATCAGCCCCAGCATTTT. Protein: CASSLEGGQVNQPQHF.

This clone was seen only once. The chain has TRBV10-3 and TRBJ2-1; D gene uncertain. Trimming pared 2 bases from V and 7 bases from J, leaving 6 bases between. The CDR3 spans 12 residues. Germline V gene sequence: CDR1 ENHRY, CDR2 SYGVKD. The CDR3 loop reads CAISEVVNEQFF. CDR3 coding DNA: TGTGCCATCAGTGAGGTTGTAAATGAGCAGTTCTTC.

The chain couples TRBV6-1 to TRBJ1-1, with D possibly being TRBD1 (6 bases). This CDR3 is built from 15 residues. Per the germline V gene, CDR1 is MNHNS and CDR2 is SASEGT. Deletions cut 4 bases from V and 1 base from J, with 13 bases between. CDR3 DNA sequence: TGTGCCAGCAGTGGGGGTCCCAGGGGGAACACTGAAGCTTTCTTT. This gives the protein CASSGGPRGNTEAFF.

The CDR3 is CASSLGSGTYNEQFF. CDR3 sequence (DNA): TGTGCCAGCAGCTTAGGGAGCGGGACCTACAATGAGCAGTTCTTC. V and J are TRBV11-2 and TRBJ2-1, with 7 bases lining up with TRBD2. Germline V gene lookup returns CDR1 SGHAT and CDR2 FQNNGV. Germline trimming cut 1 base from V and 2 bases from J; bases unmatched to any gene: 2. This CDR3 spans 15 amino acids.

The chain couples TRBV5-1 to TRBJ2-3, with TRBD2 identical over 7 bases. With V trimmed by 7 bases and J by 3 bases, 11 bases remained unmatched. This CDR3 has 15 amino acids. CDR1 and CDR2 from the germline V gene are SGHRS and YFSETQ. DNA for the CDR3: TGCGCCAGCGGCCCAGGCGGGGGTAGTACAGATACGCAGTATTTT. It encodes CASGPGGGSTDTQYF.

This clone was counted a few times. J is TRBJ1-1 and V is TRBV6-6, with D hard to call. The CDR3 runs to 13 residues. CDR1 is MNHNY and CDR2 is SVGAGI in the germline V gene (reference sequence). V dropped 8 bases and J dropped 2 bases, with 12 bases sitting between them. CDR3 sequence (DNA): TGTGCCAGCTTCGTACCAGGTAACACTGAAGCTTTCTTT. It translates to CASFVPGNTEAFF.

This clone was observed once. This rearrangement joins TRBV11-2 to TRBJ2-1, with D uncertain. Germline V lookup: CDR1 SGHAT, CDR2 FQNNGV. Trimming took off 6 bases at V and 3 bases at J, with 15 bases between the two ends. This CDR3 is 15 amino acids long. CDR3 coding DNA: TGTGCCAGCAGAGAAAACTGGGCCGACTACAATGAGCAGTTCTTC. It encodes CASRENWADYNEQFF.

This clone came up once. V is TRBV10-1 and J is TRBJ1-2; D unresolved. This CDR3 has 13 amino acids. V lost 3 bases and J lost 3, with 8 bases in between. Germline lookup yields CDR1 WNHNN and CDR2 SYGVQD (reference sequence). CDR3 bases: TGCGCCAGCAGTGATGGGCTAGACTATGGCTACACCTTC. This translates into CASSDGLDYGYTF.

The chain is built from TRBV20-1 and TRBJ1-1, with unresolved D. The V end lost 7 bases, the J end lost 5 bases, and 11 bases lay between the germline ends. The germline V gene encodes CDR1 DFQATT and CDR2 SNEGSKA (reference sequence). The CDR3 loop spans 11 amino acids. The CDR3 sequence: CSVSGGTEAFF. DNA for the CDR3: TGCAGTGTCTCAGGAGGGACTGAAGCTTTCTTT.

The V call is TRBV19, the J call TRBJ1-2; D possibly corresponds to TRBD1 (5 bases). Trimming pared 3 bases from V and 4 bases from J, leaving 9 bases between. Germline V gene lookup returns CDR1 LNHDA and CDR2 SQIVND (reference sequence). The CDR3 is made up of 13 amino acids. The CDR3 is CASSMGQGYGYTF. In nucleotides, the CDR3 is TGTGCCAGTAGTATGGGTCAGGGCTATGGCTACACCTTC.